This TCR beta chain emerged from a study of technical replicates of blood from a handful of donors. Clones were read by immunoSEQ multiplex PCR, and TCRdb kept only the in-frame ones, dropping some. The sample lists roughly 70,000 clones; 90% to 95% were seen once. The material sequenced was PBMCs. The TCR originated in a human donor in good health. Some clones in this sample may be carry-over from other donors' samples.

In DNA, the CDR3 is TGTGCCAGCAGCTCAACAACAGGGCGAACTGGAAACACCATATATTTT. The encoded protein is CASSSTTGRTGNTIYF. The chain recombines TRBV9 with TRBJ1-3; D perhaps matches TRBD1 (6 bases). Germline CDR1 reads SGDLS; CDR2 reads YYNGEE. CDR3 length equals 16 residues. The V end lost 4 bases, the J end lost 2 bases, and 16 bases lay between the germline ends.